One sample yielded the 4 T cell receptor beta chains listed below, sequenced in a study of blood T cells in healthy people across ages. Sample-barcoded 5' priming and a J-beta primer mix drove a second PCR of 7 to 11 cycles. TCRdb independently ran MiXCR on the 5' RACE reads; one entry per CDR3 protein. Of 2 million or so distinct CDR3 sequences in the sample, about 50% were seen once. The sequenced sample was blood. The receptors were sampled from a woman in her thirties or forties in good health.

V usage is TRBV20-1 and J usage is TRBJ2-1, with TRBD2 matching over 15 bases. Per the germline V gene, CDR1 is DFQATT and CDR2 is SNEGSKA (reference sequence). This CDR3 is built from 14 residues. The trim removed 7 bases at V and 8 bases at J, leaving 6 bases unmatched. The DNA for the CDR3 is TGCAGTGGGACTAGCGGGGGGGCCTCGGATGAGCAGTTCTTC. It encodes CSGTSGGASDEQFF.

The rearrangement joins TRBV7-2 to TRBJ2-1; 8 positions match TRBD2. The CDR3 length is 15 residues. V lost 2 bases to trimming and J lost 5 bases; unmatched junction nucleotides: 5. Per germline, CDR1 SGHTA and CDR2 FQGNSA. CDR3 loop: CASSLPYGGDNEQFF. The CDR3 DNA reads TGTGCCAGCAGCTTACCGTACGGGGGGGACAATGAGCAGTTCTTC.

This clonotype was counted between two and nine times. CDR3 amino acids: CASSVEDRGTRYTF. The CDR3 DNA follows: TGTGCCAGCAGCGTAGAGGACAGGGGGACACGCTACACCTTC. This sequence joins TRBV9 and TRBJ1-2, with 10 bases fitting TRBD1. Germline values: CDR1 SGDLS, CDR2 YYNGEE. J gave up 9 bases and V 0 bases, and 5 bases lay outside the gene matches. The CDR3 is 14 amino acids.

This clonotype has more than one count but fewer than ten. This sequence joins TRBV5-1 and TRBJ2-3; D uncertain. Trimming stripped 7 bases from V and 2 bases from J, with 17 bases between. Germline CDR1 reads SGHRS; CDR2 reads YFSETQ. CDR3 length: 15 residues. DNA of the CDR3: TGCGCCAGCGCTACTCAGTGGTGGGACACAGATACGCAGTATTTT. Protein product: CASATQWWDTDTQYF. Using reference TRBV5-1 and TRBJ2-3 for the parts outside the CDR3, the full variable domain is KAGVTQTPRYLIKTRGQQVTLSCSPISGHRSVSWYQQTPGQGLQFLFEYFSETQRNKGNFPGRFSGRQFSNSRSEMNVSTLELGDSALYLCASATQWWDTDTQYFGPGTRLTVL.